Listed below are T cell receptor beta chains from one sample, sequenced in a study of T cells in tuberculosis. The assay was immunoSEQ multiplex PCR, and TCRdb's table has in-frame clones only and misses some. The repertoire has 85,000 to 100,000 clones, around 90% of them found once; the top ten carry approximately 2%. The sample comprised CD1b-GMM tetramer-negative cells sorted from PBMCs. These receptors were collected from an adult woman with latent tuberculosis. Both conserved end residues are part of each CDR3. The order of the fields is V gene, D gene, J gene, CDR3 length, CDR3 DNA, CDR3 protein. The D gene is left open where the match is weak.

v_call: TRBV7-9; d_call: .; j_call: TRBJ2-7; cdr3_length: 15; cdr3_nt: TGTGCCAGCAGCTTAGGTCTCACAGGTGAATACGAGCAGTACTTC; cdr3_aa: CASSLGLTGEYEQYF
v_call: TRBV27; d_call: .; j_call: TRBJ1-2; cdr3_length: 13; cdr3_nt: TGTGCCAGCAGTCCCGACATTTACTATGGCTACACCTTC; cdr3_aa: CASSPDIYYGYTF
v_call: TRBV7-2; d_call: TRBD2; j_call: TRBJ2-7; cdr3_length: 16; cdr3_nt: TGTGCCAGCAGCTTAGTCGGGGGGTTAACCTCCTACGAGCAGTACTTC; cdr3_aa: CASSLVGGLTSYEQYF
v_call: TRBV10-3; d_call: .; j_call: TRBJ2-1; cdr3_length: 12; cdr3_nt: TGTGCCATCTCGGGTGTTTCGGGGGAGCAGTTCTTC; cdr3_aa: CAISGVSGEQFF
v_call: TRBV6-5; d_call: .; j_call: TRBJ1-1; cdr3_length: 14; cdr3_nt: TGTGCCAGCAGTTACTCATCAGGGGACACTGAAGCTTTCTTT; cdr3_aa: CASSYSSGDTEAFF
v_call: TRBV28; d_call: .; j_call: TRBJ2-2; cdr3_length: 14; cdr3_nt: TGTGCCAGCAGTTTTAGGGCAGGGCTCGGGGAGCTGTTTTTT; cdr3_aa: CASSFRAGLGELFF
v_call: TRBV4-1; d_call: TRBD2; j_call: TRBJ2-3; cdr3_length: 15; cdr3_nt: TGCGCCAGCAGCCTGAGCGCGGGGGGCGGAGATACGCAGTATTTT; cdr3_aa: CASSLSAGGGDTQYF
v_call: TRBV5-1; d_call: TRBD1; j_call: TRBJ2-5; cdr3_length: 15; cdr3_nt: TGCGCCAGCAGGGGGCAGGGGGCTCGGGAAGAGACCCAGTACTTC; cdr3_aa: CASRGQGAREETQYF
v_call: TRBV4-1; d_call: .; j_call: TRBJ2-1; cdr3_length: 15; cdr3_nt: TGCGCCAGCAGCCAAGAAGGAGGGTCACAATTAGAGCAGTTCTTC; cdr3_aa: CASSQEGGSQLEQFF
v_call: TRBV7-3; d_call: .; j_call: TRBJ2-3; cdr3_length: 15; cdr3_nt: TGTGCCAGCAGTAGAGGGAGTAGCGGCACAGATACGCAGTATTTT; cdr3_aa: CASSRGSSGTDTQYF
v_call: TRBV13; d_call: .; j_call: TRBJ2-3; cdr3_length: 13; cdr3_nt: TGTGCCAGCAGCTTAAGCAGAGGAGATACGCAGTATTTT; cdr3_aa: CASSLSRGDTQYF
v_call: TRBV15; d_call: TRBD1; j_call: TRBJ2-7; cdr3_length: 15; cdr3_nt: TGTGCCACCAGCTTCAACGACAGGGGCGGCTACGAGCAGTACTTC; cdr3_aa: CATSFNDRGGYEQYF
v_call: TRBV7-9; d_call: TRBD1; j_call: TRBJ1-1; cdr3_length: 13; cdr3_nt: TGTGCCAGCAGCTTCCCTGACAGGGGGGAAGCTTTCTTT; cdr3_aa: CASSFPDRGEAFF
v_call: TRBV19; d_call: TRBD1; j_call: TRBJ2-7; cdr3_length: 13; cdr3_nt: TGTGCCAGTAGTATGGGACAGCCCTACGAGCAGTACTTC; cdr3_aa: CASSMGQPYEQYF
v_call: TRBV10-3; d_call: .; j_call: TRBJ2-5; cdr3_length: 12; cdr3_nt: TGTGCCATCAGCCAAGAGGCGGAGACCCAGTACTTC; cdr3_aa: CAISQEAETQYF
v_call: TRBV27; d_call: TRBD1; j_call: TRBJ1-1; cdr3_length: 15; cdr3_nt: TGTGCCAGCAGTCCGCACAGGGGCCTGAACACTGAAGCTTTCTTT; cdr3_aa: CASSPHRGLNTEAFF
v_call: TRBV1; d_call: .; j_call: TRBJ2-3; cdr3_length: 18; cdr3_nt: TGCACCAGCAGCCAAGGACAATCGGCGGGGGGGCAGACAGATACGCAGTATTTT; cdr3_aa: CTSSQGQSAGGQTDTQYF
v_call: TRBV2; d_call: .; j_call: TRBJ1-6; cdr3_length: 15; cdr3_nt: TGTGCCAGCACCCGAGATGGACAGAATAATTCACCCCTCCACTTT; cdr3_aa: CASTRDGQNNSPLHF
v_call: TRBV5-1; d_call: TRBD2; j_call: TRBJ2-1; cdr3_length: 16; cdr3_nt: TGCGCCAGCAGCCCGGGACTAGCGGCCTCCTACAATGAGCAGTTCTTC; cdr3_aa: CASSPGLAASYNEQFF
v_call: TRBV5-1; d_call: TRBD2; j_call: TRBJ2-3; cdr3_length: 17; cdr3_nt: TGCGCCAGCAGCTCCACCCGGACTAGCGGGTATACAGATACGCAGTATTTT; cdr3_aa: CASSSTRTSGYTDTQYF
v_call: TRBV5-1; d_call: .; j_call: TRBJ1-3; cdr3_length: 15; cdr3_nt: TGCGCCAGCAGCTTGGCTCTCGCAGGGGGAAACACCATATATTTT; cdr3_aa: CASSLALAGGNTIYF
v_call: TRBV19; d_call: .; j_call: TRBJ1-2; cdr3_length: 14; cdr3_nt: TGTGCCAGTAGATCATCCGGGGAGATTTATGGCTACACCTTC; cdr3_aa: CASRSSGEIYGYTF
v_call: TRBV6-5; d_call: .; j_call: TRBJ1-1; cdr3_length: 15; cdr3_nt: TGTGCCAGCAGTTACTGGCGACAGGCCAACACTGAAGCTTTCTTT; cdr3_aa: CASSYWRQANTEAFF
v_call: TRBV7-2; d_call: .; j_call: TRBJ2-3; cdr3_length: 16; cdr3_nt: TGTGCCAGCAGCTTAGCGGCTAGCCTGAGCACAGATACGCAGTATTTT; cdr3_aa: CASSLAASLSTDTQYF